This entry lists 21 T cell receptor beta chains sequenced from one sample in a study of T cell responses to AZD1222 COVID-19 vaccine. TCRdb's copy holds only in-frame clones and misses some; the assay was immunoSEQ multiplex PCR. The table records about 55,000 clones, 88% of them present only once. The sequenced sample was peripheral blood, obtained on day 0 of AZD1222 vaccination. The receptors stem from an adult in good health.

This clone was seen a single time. The chain couples TRBV7-9 to TRBJ1-5; TRBD1 might be the D (5 bases). Trimming removed 3 bases at V and 2 bases at J, with 11 bases between. This CDR3 has 15 residues. CDR1 and CDR2 from the germline V gene are SEHNR and FQNEAQ (reference sequence). The CDR3 bases are TGTGCCAGCAGCTTGGGGCCTCGGGGCAATCAGCCCCAGCATTTT. It encodes CASSLGPRGNQPQHF.

The rearrangement links TRBV6-4 to TRBJ1-1; no definite D call. CDR1 and CDR2 (germline): MRHNA, SNTAGT. The CDR3 loop spans 13 amino acids. V was clipped by 1 base and J by 2 bases, with 5 bases between them. The CDR3 loop reads CASSDFLNTEAFF. In nucleotides, the CDR3 is TGTGCCAGCAGTGACTTCTTAAACACTGAAGCTTTCTTT.

The V call is TRBV6-5, the J call TRBJ1-2, with 8 bases that match TRBD1. The germline CDR1 and CDR2 sequences are MNHEY and SVGAGI. Germline trimming cut 6 bases from V and 4 bases from J; bases unmatched to any gene: 4. This CDR3 comprises 13 residues. Written as DNA, the CDR3 is TGTGCCAGCAGGACAGGGGAAGGCTATGGCTACACCTTC. It codes for CASRTGEGYGYTF.

The chain employs TRBV4-2 and TRBJ1-4, with D perhaps TRBD1 (5 bases). The V gene lost 0 bases and the J gene lost 6 bases, with 11 bases spanning the gap. Germline values: CDR1 LGHNA, CDR2 YNFKEQ. The CDR3 contains 15 residues. CDR3 nucleotide sequence: TGTGCCAGCAGCCAAGATCCCATGGGGGATGAAAAACTGTTTTTT. Encoded protein: CASSQDPMGDEKLFF.

This chain's CDR3 is CASGQASAYNEQFF. The CDR3 nucleotides are TGTGCCAGCGGTCAGGCTAGCGCCTACAATGAGCAGTTCTTC. The chain couples TRBV11-2 to TRBJ2-1, with D tentatively TRBD2 (6 bases). V was cut by 8 bases and J by 2 bases, with 13 bases left in between. The CDR3 has 14 residues. Germline V gives CDR1 SGHAT, CDR2 FQNNGV. Supplemented by reference TRBV11-2 and TRBJ2-1, the full variable domain reads EAGVAQSPRYKIIEKRQSVAFWCNPISGHATLYWYQQILGQGPKLLIQFQNNGVVDDSQLPKDRFSAERLKGVDSTLKIQPAKLEDSAVYLCASGQASAYNEQFFGPGTRLTVL.

The chain combines TRBV5-1 with TRBJ2-3; possible D gene TRBD2, 6 bases. This CDR3 spans 17 amino acids. V was cut by 3 bases and J by 0 bases, with 17 bases left in between. Per the germline V gene, CDR1 is SGHRS and CDR2 is YFSETQ. CDR3 coding DNA: TGCGCCAGCAGCTCCCCTCGGCTCGGGAGCAGCACAGATACGCAGTATTTT. Encoded protein: CASSSPRLGSSTDTQYF.

The CDR3 coding sequence is TGTGCCAGTAGTATCTTCGCGCAGGGGGCAAGGCAGCCCCAGCATTTT. Protein sequence: CASSIFAQGARQPQHF. The rearrangement uses TRBV19 and TRBJ1-5; 8 positions match TRBD1. The CDR3 loop spans 16 amino acids. V lost 3 bases to trimming and J lost 7 bases; unmatched junction nucleotides: 11. From germline, CDR1 is LNHDA and CDR2 SQIVND (reference sequence).

The chain links TRBV29-1 to TRBJ2-1; 9 nucleotides line up with TRBD1. J gave up 8 bases and V 7 bases, and 12 bases lay outside the gene matches. This CDR3 is built from 14 residues. In germline, CDR1 is SQVTM, CDR2 ANQGSEA. CDR3 protein: CSARPGQGVDEQFF. In DNA form, the CDR3 reads TGCAGCGCTAGGCCGGGACAGGGCGTGGATGAGCAGTTCTTC.

The chain recombines TRBV29-1 with TRBJ2-7; TRBD2 matches 14 bases. From germline, CDR1 is SQVTM and CDR2 ANQGSEA. This CDR3 is 16 amino acids long. After removal of 5 bases from V and 3 bases from J, the junction contained 9 bases not matched to a gene. This chain's CDR3 is CSVQGGLAGDRYEQYF. For the CDR3, the DNA is TGCAGCGTTCAGGGGGGACTAGCGGGAGATCGCTACGAGCAGTACTTC.

V is TRBV14 and J is TRBJ1-5; 8 bases fit TRBD1. CDR1 is SGHDN, CDR2 FVKESK, per germline. The length of the CDR3 is 20 residues. J was trimmed by 0 bases and V by 0 bases; bases with no gene match: 13. CDR3 sequence: CASSQEPDRESPLSNQPQHF. CDR3 sequence (DNA): TGTGCCAGCAGCCAAGAACCGGACAGGGAGAGTCCCCTTAGCAATCAGCCCCAGCATTTT.

This sequence joins TRBV2 and TRBJ1-2; no firm D call. The CDR3 length is 12 residues. Germline V gene lookup returns CDR1 SNHLY and CDR2 FYNNEI. The ends were cut back, 6 bases at V and 5 bases at J, with 10 bases in the middle. CDR3 protein: CASRWSQYGYTF. The CDR3 DNA reads TGTGCCAGCAGATGGTCACAGTATGGCTACACCTTC.

This chain uses TRBV6-5 with TRBJ1-1; no definite D call. Germline CDR1 is MNHEY and CDR2 is SVGAGI. The CDR3 has 15 residues. Trimming shortened V by 2 bases and J by 0 bases, and 10 bases separated the two germline ends. CDR3 DNA sequence: TGTGCCAGCAGTTACATTCCAGCTATGAACACTGAAGCTTTCTTT. Translated: CASSYIPAMNTEAFF.

The chain has TRBV15 and TRBJ1-2; D not certain. CDR1 is LNHNV and CDR2 is YYDKDF in the germline V gene (reference sequence). V dropped 0 bases and J dropped 8 bases, with 16 bases sitting between them. The CDR3 length is 15 residues. CDR3 protein: CATSRDPGPSSGYTF. The CDR3 DNA reads TGTGCCACCAGCAGAGATCCGGGCCCGTCCTCCGGCTACACCTTC.

This chain joins TRBV20-1 and TRBJ2-1; D ambiguous. Trimming pared 3 bases from V and 11 bases from J, leaving 8 bases between. There are 10 residues in the CDR3. Germline assignment: CDR1 DFQATT and CDR2 SNEGSKA (reference sequence). CDR3 in DNA: TGCAGTGCTAGCAACCGTCAGCAGTTCTTC. This sequence encodes CSASNRQQFF.

The J gene is TRBJ1-2, the V gene TRBV19; 7 bases agree with TRBD1. Germline values: CDR1 LNHDA, CDR2 SQIVND (reference sequence). With V trimmed by 4 bases and J by 8 bases, 13 bases remained unmatched. This CDR3 comprises 15 residues. Written as DNA, the CDR3 is TGTGCCAGTAGTACCTACAGACAGGGACTGGAGGGCTACACCTTC. Its protein product is CASSTYRQGLEGYTF.

The chain uses TRBV3-1 (or the pseudogene TRBV3-2) and TRBJ2-7; 8 nucleotides align to TRBD2. With V trimmed by 3 bases and J by 4 bases, 8 bases remained unmatched. Germline CDR1 LGHDT, CDR2 YNNKEL (reference sequence). The CDR3 loop spans 15 amino acids. The CDR3 nucleotides read TGTGCCAGCAGCCATATGGCTAGCGGGCCGTACGAGCAGTACTTC. As protein: CASSHMASGPYEQYF.

The chain joins TRBV5-4 to TRBJ2-1; D might be TRBD1 (5 bases). Germline V gives CDR1 SGHNT, CDR2 YYREEE (reference sequence). Trimming took off 0 bases at V and 2 bases at J, with 9 bases between the two ends. CDR3 length: 15 amino acids. The CDR3 nucleotides read TGTGCCAGCAGCTTGGGTCCAGGGACCTACAATGAGCAGTTCTTC. Its protein product is CASSLGPGTYNEQFF.

The chain carries TRBV2 and TRBJ1-5, with 8 bases lining up with TRBD1. The germline V gene has CDR1 SNHLY and CDR2 FYNNEI. The V and J ends lost 8 bases and 7 bases, in that order; junction bases with no gene match: 13. The CDR3 totals 15 residues. This CDR3 reads CASGRSTGAGQPQHF. CDR3 DNA sequence: TGTGCCAGCGGGCGCTCGACAGGGGCGGGGCAGCCCCAGCATTTT.

This chain joins TRBV5-1 and TRBJ1-1, with D possibly matching TRBD1 (6 bases). CDR1 SGHRS and CDR2 YFSETQ come from the germline V gene. The CDR3 spans 15 residues. The germline V and J ends were trimmed by 1 base and 2 bases, with 12 bases remaining between them. This CDR3 is CASSLLAGANTEAFF. CDR3 DNA: TGCGCCAGCAGCTTGCTTGCAGGGGCAAACACTGAAGCTTTCTTT.

The rearrangement links TRBV6-5 to TRBJ1-6; TRBD1 might be the D (6 bases). The germline V and J ends were trimmed by 6 bases and 7 bases, with 13 bases remaining between them. Germline-derived CDR1 and CDR2 are MNHEY and SVGAGI. The CDR3 is 14 residues long. The chain's CDR3 is CASRPQGGNSPLHF. The CDR3 DNA follows: TGTGCCAGCAGACCACAGGGCGGGAATTCACCCCTCCACTTT.

The chain has TRBV19 and TRBJ2-7; TRBD1 matches at 9 bases. This CDR3 comprises 15 residues. Looked up from germline, CDR1 is LNHDA and CDR2 is SQIVND (reference sequence). V trimming: 4 bases; J trimming: 6 bases; junction bases outside the gene matches: 10. As DNA, the CDR3 is TGTGCCAGTAGTACGTTGACAGGGGGAAGGGGCGAGCAGTACTTC. This translates into CASSTLTGGRGEQYF.